The clone carrying this T cell receptor beta chain was picked up many times. The antigen is not known. TCRdb itself ran the 5' RACE reads through MiXCR, one entry per CDR3 protein. In the table there are about 730,000 distinct CDR3 sequences, 21% of which are singletons. The sample belongs to a study of identical twins. Study findings and constraints: Twin-shared out-of-frame alpha sequences showed excess low generation probability.

These data are also associated with another study on T cells expressing NK-cell markers. This second study says: Specificity for HCMV among expanded NKG2C+ T cell clones was not established.

The source of this sequence is a woman aged 18-35 years in good health. The material sequenced was PBMCs.

In DNA form, the CDR3 reads TGTGCCAGCAGTCCCCAGGGGGTTGGTGGCTACACCTTC. This encodes CASSPQGVGGYTF. The V call is TRBV6-1, the J call TRBJ1-2, with 7 bases fitting TRBD1. The V and J ends lost 5 bases and 7 bases, in that order; junction bases with no gene match: 7. CDR1 and CDR2 (germline): MNHNS, SASEGT. This CDR3 contains 13 residues.